This TCR beta chain was obtained from a study of human T cells and chemical hapten exposure. Time point reported: patch test 3, about 24 weeks after DPC sensitization. Treatment of the sample: therapeutic diphenylcyclopropenone sensitization with weekly scalp DPC. Germline V gene lookup returns CDR1 PRHDT and CDR2 FYEKMQ (reference sequence). The V end lost 5 bases, the J end lost 9 bases, and 23 bases lay between the germline ends. The CDR3 is 16 amino acids. This clonotype was picked up many times. One entry per CDR3 protein, called by TCRdb with MiXCR from the RACE reads. Of 45,000 to 60,000 distinct CDR3 sequences listed, roughly an eighth are singletons.

The chain combines TRBV13 with TRBJ2-1; D possibly corresponds to TRBD2 (6 bases). This clonotype originated in a man aged 30 to 39 with alopecia areata. Some clones in this sample may be carry-over from other donors' samples. Material: whole blood, obtained in connection with sensitization to the hapten diphenylcyclopropenone (DPC). CDR3 amino acids: CASSQPSGGRKAEQFF. CDR3 nucleotides: TGTGCCAGCAGCCAACCGAGTGGGGGGAGAAAGGCTGAGCAGTTCTTC.